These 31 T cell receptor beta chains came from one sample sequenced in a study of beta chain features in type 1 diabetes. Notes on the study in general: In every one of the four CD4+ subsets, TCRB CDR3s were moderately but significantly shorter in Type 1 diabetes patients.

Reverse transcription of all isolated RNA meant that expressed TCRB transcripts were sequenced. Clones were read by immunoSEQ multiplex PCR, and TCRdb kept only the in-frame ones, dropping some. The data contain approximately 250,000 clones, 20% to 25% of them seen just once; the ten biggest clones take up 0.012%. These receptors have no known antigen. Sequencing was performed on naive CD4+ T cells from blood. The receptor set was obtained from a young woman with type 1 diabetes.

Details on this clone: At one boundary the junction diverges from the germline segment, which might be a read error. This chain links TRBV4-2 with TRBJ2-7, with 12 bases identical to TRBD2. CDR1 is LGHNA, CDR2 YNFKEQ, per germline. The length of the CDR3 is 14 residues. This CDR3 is CASSQETSGRITDF. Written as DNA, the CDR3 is TGTGCCAGCAGCCAAGAAACTAGCGGGAGGATCACGGACTTC.

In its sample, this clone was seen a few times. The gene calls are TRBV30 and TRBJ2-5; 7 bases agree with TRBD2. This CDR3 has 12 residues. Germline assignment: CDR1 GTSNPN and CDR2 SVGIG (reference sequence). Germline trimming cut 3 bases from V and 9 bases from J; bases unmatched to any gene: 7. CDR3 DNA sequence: TGTGCCTGGAGGTGGATGGGGGGGGCCCAGTACTTC. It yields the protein CAWRWMGGAQYF.

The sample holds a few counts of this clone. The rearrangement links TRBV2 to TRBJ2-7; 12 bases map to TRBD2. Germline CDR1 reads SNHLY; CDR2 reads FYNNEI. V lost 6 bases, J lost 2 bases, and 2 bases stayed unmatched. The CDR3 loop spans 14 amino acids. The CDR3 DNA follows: TGTGCCAGCAGCCTAGCGGGGGGGACCTACGAGCAGTACTTC. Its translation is CASSLAGGTYEQYF.

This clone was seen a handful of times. The CDR3 region has the DNA TGCGCCAGCAGCCATACGGGACGGGAGAATCAGCCCCAGCATTTT. Residues: CASSHTGRENQPQHF. This chain connects TRBV4-1 to TRBJ1-5; a weak D match, TRBD1 (5 bases). V dropped 3 bases and J dropped 4 bases, with 13 bases sitting between them. The CDR3 spans 15 residues. CDR1 is MGHRA and CDR2 is YSYEKL in the germline V gene.

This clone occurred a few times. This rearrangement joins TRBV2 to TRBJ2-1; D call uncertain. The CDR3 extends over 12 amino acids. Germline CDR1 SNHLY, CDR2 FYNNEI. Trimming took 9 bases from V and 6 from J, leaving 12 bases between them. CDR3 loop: CASRLKLNEQFF. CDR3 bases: TGTGCCAGTCGACTGAAACTCAATGAGCAGTTCTTC.

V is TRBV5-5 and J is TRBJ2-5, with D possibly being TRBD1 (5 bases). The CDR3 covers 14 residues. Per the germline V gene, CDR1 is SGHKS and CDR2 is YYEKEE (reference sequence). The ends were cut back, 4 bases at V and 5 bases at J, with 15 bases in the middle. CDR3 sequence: CASSSLSRGETQYF. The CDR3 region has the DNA TGTGCCAGCAGCAGCTTATCTAGGGGTGAGACCCAGTACTTC.

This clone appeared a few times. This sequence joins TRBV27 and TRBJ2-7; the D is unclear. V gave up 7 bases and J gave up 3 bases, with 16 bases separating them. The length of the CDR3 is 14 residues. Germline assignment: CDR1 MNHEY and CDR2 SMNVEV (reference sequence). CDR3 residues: CASKVQQLIYEQYF. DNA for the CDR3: TGTGCCAGCAAAGTGCAACAGTTGATCTACGAGCAGTACTTC.

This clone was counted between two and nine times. CDR3 region: CASSQGPPSWTDYEQYF. The CDR3 nucleotides are TGTGCCAGCAGCCAAGGCCCCCCTAGTTGGACAGACTACGAGCAGTACTTC. The chain is built from TRBV4-2 and TRBJ2-7, with D perhaps matching TRBD1 (6 bases). V gave up 1 base and J gave up 3 bases, with 19 bases separating them. The CDR3 spans 17 residues. From germline, CDR1 is LGHNA and CDR2 YNFKEQ.

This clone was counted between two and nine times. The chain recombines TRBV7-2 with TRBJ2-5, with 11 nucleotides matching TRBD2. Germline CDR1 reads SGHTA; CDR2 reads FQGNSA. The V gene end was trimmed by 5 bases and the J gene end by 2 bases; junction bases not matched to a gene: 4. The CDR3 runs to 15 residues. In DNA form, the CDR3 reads TGTGCCAGCAGCCCAGGGACTAGCGGACAAGAGACCCAGTACTTC. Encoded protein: CASSPGTSGQETQYF.

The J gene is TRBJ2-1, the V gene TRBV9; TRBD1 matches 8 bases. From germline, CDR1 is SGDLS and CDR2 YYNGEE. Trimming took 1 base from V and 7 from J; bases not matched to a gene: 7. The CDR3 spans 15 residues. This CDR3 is CASSVLLTGVNEQFF. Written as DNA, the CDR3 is TGTGCCAGCAGCGTACTTTTGACAGGGGTTAATGAGCAGTTCTTC.

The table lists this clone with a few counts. This CDR3 is CASSVSGQGGLYEQYF. DNA for the CDR3: TGTGCCAGCAGCGTATCGGGACAGGGAGGCTTATACGAGCAGTACTTC. The chain employs TRBV9 and TRBJ2-7, with TRBD1 matching over 9 bases. V shed 1 base, J shed 4 bases, and the junction held 9 bases outside the gene matches. The CDR3 spans 16 residues. Germline CDR1 reads SGDLS; CDR2 reads YYNGEE.

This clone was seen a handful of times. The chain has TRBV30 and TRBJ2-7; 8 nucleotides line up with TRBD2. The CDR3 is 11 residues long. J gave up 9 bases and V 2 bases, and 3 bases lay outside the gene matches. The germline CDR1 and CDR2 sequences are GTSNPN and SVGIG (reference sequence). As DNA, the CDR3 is TGTGCCTGGAGTCCCGGGGGGGTGCAGTACTTC. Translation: CAWSPGGVQYF.

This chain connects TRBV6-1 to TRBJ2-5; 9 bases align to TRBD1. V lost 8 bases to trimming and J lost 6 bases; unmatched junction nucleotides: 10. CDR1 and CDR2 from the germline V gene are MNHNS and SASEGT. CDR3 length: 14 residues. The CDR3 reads CASGPTGGAQTQYF. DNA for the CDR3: TGTGCCAGCGGCCCAACAGGGGGCGCCCAGACCCAGTACTTC.

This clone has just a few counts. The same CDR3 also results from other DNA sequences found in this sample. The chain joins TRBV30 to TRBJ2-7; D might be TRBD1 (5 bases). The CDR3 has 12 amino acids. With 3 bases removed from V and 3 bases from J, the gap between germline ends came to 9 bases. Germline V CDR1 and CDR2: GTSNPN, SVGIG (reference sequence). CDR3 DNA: TGTGCCTGGAGCATCCAGGGCTACGAGCAGTACTTC. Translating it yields CAWSIQGYEQYF.

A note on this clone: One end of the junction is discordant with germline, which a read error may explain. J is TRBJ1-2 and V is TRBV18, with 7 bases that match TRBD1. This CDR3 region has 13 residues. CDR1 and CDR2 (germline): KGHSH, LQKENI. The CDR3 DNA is TGTGCCAGCGCACCCCTGCAGGGGGATGGCTACACCTTC. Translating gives CASAPLQGDGYTF.

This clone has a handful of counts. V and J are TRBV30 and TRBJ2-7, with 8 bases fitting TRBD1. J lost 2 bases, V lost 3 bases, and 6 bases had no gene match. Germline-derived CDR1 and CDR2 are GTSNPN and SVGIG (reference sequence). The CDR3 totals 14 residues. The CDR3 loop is CAWSTGGSTYEQYF. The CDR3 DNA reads TGTGCCTGGAGCACAGGGGGTTCGACCTACGAGCAGTACTTC.

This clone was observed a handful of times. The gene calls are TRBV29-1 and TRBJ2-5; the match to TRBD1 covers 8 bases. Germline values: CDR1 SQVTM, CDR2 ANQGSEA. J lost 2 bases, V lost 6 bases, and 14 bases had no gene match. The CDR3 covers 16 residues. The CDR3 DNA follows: TGCAGCGTCTTCCCGACCGGGACAGGAAGTCAAGAGACCCAGTACTTC. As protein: CSVFPTGTGSQETQYF.

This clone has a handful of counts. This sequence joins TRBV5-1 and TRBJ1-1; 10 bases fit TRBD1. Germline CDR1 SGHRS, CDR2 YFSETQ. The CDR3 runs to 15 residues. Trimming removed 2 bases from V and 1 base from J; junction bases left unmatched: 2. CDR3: CASSLGDRGNTEAFF. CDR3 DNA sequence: TGCGCCAGCAGCTTAGGGGACAGGGGGAACACTGAAGCTTTCTTT.

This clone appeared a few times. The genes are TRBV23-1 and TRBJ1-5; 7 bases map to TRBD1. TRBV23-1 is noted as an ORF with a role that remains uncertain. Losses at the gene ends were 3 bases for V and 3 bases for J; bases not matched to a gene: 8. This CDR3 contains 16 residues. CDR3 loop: CASSQPSGQINQPQHF. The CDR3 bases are TGCGCCAGCAGTCAGCCCTCGGGACAGATCAATCAGCCCCAGCATTTT.

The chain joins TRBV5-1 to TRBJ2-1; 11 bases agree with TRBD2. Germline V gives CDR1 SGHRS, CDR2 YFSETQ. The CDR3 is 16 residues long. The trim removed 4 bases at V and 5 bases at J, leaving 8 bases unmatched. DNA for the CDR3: TGCGCCAGCAGCCCACCGGGACTAGCGGCCAACAATGAGCAGTTCTTC. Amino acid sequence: CASSPPGLAANNEQFF.

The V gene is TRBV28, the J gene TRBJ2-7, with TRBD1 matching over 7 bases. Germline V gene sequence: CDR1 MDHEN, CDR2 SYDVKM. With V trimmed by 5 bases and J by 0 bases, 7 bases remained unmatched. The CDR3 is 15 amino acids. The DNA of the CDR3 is TGTGCCAGCAGTACCGGACAGGCAGGCTCCTACGAGCAGTACTTC. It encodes CASSTGQAGSYEQYF.

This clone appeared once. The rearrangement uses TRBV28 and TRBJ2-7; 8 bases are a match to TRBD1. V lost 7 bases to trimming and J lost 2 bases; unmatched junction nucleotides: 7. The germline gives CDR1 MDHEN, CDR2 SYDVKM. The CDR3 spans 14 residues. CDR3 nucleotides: TGTGCCAGCATCCGAGGACAGGGAACCTACGAGCAGTACTTC. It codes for CASIRGQGTYEQYF.

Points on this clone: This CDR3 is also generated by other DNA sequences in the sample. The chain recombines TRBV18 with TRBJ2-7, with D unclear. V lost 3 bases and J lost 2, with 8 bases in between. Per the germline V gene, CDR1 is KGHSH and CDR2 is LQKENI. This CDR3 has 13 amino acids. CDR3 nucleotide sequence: TGTGCCAGCTCACCTCCAGGCACCTACGAGCAGTACTTC. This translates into CASSPPGTYEQYF.

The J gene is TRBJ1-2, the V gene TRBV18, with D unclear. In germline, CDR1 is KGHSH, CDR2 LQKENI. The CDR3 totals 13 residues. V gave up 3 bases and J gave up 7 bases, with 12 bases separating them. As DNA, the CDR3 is TGTGCCAGCTCACCTCCGCTAGGATCTGGCTACACCTTC. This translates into CASSPPLGSGYTF.

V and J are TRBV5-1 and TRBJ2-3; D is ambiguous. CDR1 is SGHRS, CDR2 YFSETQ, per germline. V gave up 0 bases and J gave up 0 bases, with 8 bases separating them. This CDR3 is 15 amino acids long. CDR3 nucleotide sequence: TGCGCCAGCAGCTTGGACTCCTGGAGCACAGATACGCAGTATTTT. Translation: CASSLDSWSTDTQYF.

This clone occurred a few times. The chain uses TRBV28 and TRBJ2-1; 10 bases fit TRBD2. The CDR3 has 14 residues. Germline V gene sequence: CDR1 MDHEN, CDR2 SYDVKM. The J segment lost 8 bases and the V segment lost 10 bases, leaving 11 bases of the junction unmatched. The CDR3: CATIAGGTGYEQFF. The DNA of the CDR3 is TGTGCCACCATAGCGGGAGGCACTGGGTATGAGCAGTTCTTC.

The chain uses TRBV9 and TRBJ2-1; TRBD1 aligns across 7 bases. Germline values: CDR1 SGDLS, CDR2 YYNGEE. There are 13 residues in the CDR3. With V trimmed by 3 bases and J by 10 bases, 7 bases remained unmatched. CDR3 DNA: TGTGCCAGCAGCGCGGGGACAGAGGAGGAGCAGTTCTTC. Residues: CASSAGTEEEQFF. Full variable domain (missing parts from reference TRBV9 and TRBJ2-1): DSGVTQTPKHLITATGQRVTLRCSPRSGDLSVYWYQQSLDQGLQFLIQYYNGEERAKGNILERFSAQQFPDLHSELNLSSLELGDSALYFCASSAGTEEEQFFGPGTRLTVL.

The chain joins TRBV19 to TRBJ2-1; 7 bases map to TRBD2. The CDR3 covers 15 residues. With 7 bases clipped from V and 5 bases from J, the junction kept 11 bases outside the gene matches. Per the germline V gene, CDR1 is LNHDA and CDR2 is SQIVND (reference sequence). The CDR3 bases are TGTGCCAGTATTAAGATGTGGGGGGGAGACAATGAGCAGTTCTTC. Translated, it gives CASIKMWGGDNEQFF. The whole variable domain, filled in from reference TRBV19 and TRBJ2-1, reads DGGITQSPKYLFRKEGQNVTLSCEQNLNHDAMYWYRQDPGQGLRLIYYSQIVNDFQKGDIAEGYSVSREKKESFPLTVTSAQKNPTAFYLCASIKMWGGDNEQFFGPGTRLTVL.

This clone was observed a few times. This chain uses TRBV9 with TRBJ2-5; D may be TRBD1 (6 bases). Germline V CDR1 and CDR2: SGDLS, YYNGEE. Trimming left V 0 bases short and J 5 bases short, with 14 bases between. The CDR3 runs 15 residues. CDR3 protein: CASSVANREWETQYF. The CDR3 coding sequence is TGTGCCAGCAGCGTAGCCAACAGGGAGTGGGAGACCCAGTACTTC.

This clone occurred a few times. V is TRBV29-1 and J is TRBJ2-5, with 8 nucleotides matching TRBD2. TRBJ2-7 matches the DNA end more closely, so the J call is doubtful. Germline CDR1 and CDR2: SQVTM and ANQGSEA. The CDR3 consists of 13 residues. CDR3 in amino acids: CSVASAGVYEQYF. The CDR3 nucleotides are TGCAGCGTTGCCTCAGCGGGAGTCTACGAGCAGTACTTC.

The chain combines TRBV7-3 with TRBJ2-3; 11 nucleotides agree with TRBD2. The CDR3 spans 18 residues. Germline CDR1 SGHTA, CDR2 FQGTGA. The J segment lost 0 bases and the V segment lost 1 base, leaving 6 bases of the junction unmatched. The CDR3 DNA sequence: TGTGCCAGCAGCTTAATGGGTGGGACTAGCGGTAGCACAGATACGCAGTATTTT. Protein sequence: CASSLMGGTSGSTDTQYF.